The clone carrying this TCR beta chain came up a few times. The antigen is not known. The data are from a study of response to subunit inactivated influenza vaccine. Findings and limits, study-wide: Few new T cells, the authors suggested, are recruited by each seasonal influenza vaccination.

TCRdb processed the RT-PCR reads anew with MiXCR; each CDR3 protein has one entry. The data show about 520,000 distinct CDR3 sequences, with 25% seen just once and approximately 2% held by the top ten. This CDR3 comprises 15 residues. V was trimmed by 0 bases and J by 5 bases, leaving 14 bases between them. The germline CDR1 and CDR2 sequences are ENHRY and SYGVKD. The receptor was derived from a man aged 45-60 years who received an inactivated influenza vaccine. J is TRBJ2-7 and V is TRBV10-3; a weak D match, TRBD1 (5 bases). The starting material was CD4+ T cells sorted from PBMCs, obtained 5 days after vaccination. In DNA form, the CDR3 reads TGTGCCATCAGTGAGTCGGGCAGGGCGTCCCACGAGCAGTACTTC. This gives the protein CAISESGRASHEQYF.